A selection of T cell receptor beta chains follows, all from one sample in a study of blood T cell repertoires in COVID-19. Using immunoSEQ multiplex PCR, the repertoire was profiled, and TCRdb retains in-frame clones only, with some absent. Of 95,000 to 120,000 clones listed, around 84% were seen once; the top ten hold about 7.3%. Sequenced: peripheral blood. Source of these receptors: a middle-aged woman with acute or convalescent COVID-19. The CDR3 runs from the conserved cysteine through the conserved F or W. The D gene is left open where the match is weak. Only part of the rows carry a size: once, few, many, or a class if the clone is expanded.

>TRBJ1-3|NA|TRBV5-4|16|NA
CASSLPGGVSGNTIYF
TGTGCCAGCAGCTTGCCGGGCGGGGTCTCTGGAAACACCATATATTTT
>TRBJ1-1|NA|TRBV11-2|12|NA
CASSFSYTEAFF
TGTGCCAGCAGCTTCTCCTACACTGAAGCTTTCTTT
>TRBJ1-1|NA|TRBV6-5|14|NA
CASRAGDPNTEAFF
TGTGCCAGCAGGGCCGGGGATCCGAACACTGAAGCTTTCTTT
>TRBJ2-1|NA|TRBV5-6|16|TRBD2
CASHRSGGSSYNEQFF
TGTGCCAGCCATCGGAGCGGGGGGAGCTCCTACAATGAGCAGTTCTTC
>TRBJ1-5|NA|TRBV6-5|13|TRBD1
CASSRTGDQPQHF
TGTGCCAGCAGCCGGACAGGGGATCAGCCCCAGCATTTT
>TRBJ2-3|NA|TRBV6-5|14|TRBD2
CATSGGASTDTQYF
TGTGCCACTAGCGGGGGGGCGAGCACAGATACGCAGTATTTT
>TRBJ1-1|NA|TRBV7-9|13|NA
CASHRAENTEAFF
TGTGCCAGCCACAGGGCCGAGAACACTGAAGCTTTCTTT
>TRBJ2-4|once|TRBV5-1|14|TRBD1
CASSPWDSKNIQYF
TGCGCCAGCAGCCCCTGGGACAGTAAAAACATTCAGTACTTC
>TRBJ1-6|NA|TRBV2|14|NA
CASSQTPTASPLHF
TGTGCCAGCAGTCAGACTCCCACGGCTTCACCCCTCCACTTT
>TRBJ2-1|NA|TRBV11-2|15|TRBD2
CASSLQLAGDNEQFF
TGTGCCAGCAGCTTACAACTAGCGGGGGACAATGAGCAGTTCTTC
>TRBJ2-3|NA|TRBV27|13|NA
CAIKVASTDTQYF
TGTGCAATCAAGGTAGCGAGCACAGATACGCAGTATTTT
>TRBJ2-7|NA|TRBV4-1|14|TRBD2
CASSQASGGYEQYF
TGCGCCAGCAGCCAGGCTAGCGGGGGGTACGAGCAGTACTTC
>TRBJ1-5|NA|TRBV3-1/TRBV3-2|15|TRBD1
CASSQDFDRAQPQHF
TGTGCCAGCAGCCAAGATTTCGACAGGGCGCAGCCCCAGCATTTT
>TRBJ2-1|NA|TRBV4-2|17|TRBD2
CASSPPLAGGLRHEQFF
TGTGCCAGCAGCCCCCCGCTAGCGGGGGGGCTACGGCATGAGCAGTTCTTC
>TRBJ2-3|NA|TRBV4-3|16|TRBD2
CASSQDLWRGTDTQYF
TGCGCCAGCAGCCAAGATTTGTGGCGGGGGACAGATACGCAGTATTTT
>TRBJ2-6|NA|TRBV9|14|TRBD1
CASRRDRGRDVLTF
TGTGCCAGCAGGAGGGACAGGGGAAGGGACGTCCTGACTTTC
>TRBJ2-5|NA|TRBV4-1|16|TRBD2
CASSQDRAGGLETQYF
TGCGCCAGCAGCCAAGACCGAGCGGGGGGCTTAGAGACCCAGTACTTC
>TRBJ1-2|once|TRBV19|13|TRBD1
CASSTGQGNGYTF
TGTGCCAGTAGTACCGGACAGGGGAATGGCTACACCTTC
>TRBJ2-1|NA|TRBV27|14|NA
CASSLGGLYNEQFF
TGTGCCAGCAGTTTGGGGGGTCTCTACAATGAGCAGTTCTTC
>TRBJ1-3|once|TRBV7-2|13|NA
CASSVSWESVIYF
TGTGCCAGCAGCGTTAGTTGGGAGTCGGTCATATATTTT
>TRBJ1-2|NA|TRBV7-9|15|TRBD1
CASSPTKQGAFGYTF
TGTGCCAGCAGCCCTACAAAACAGGGGGCGTTTGGCTACACCTTC
>TRBJ2-5|NA|TRBV4-1|17|TRBD2
CASSQALAGGRSETQYF
TGCGCCAGCAGCCAGGCACTAGCGGGGGGGAGGTCGGAGACCCAGTACTTC
>TRBJ1-2|NA|TRBV7-2|13|NA
CASSPYRERGYTF
TGTGCCAGCAGCCCCTACAGGGAACGAGGCTACACCTTC
>TRBJ1-1|NA|TRBV10-3|14|NA
CAISESGVRIDAFF
TGTGCCATCAGTGAGTCCGGGGTTAGAATTGATGCTTTCTTT
>TRBJ2-3|NA|TRBV20-1|11|NA
CSANRADTQYF
TGCAGTGCCAACAGGGCAGATACGCAGTATTTT
>TRBJ1-3|NA|TRBV7-2|15|NA
CASSLSGFSGNTIYF
TGTGCCAGCAGCTTATCAGGATTCTCTGGAAACACCATATATTTT
>TRBJ2-5|NA|TRBV2|17|TRBD2
CASSESRGLAREETQYF
TGTGCCAGCAGTGAAAGTAGGGGACTAGCCAGAGAGGAGACCCAGTACTTC
>TRBJ2-7|NA|TRBV5-4|15|NA
CASSPRGPNTYEQYF
TGTGCCAGCAGCCCTAGGGGCCCGAATACCTACGAGCAGTACTTC
>TRBJ1-4|NA|TRBV5-1|15|TRBD1
CASSRGTGHEEKLFF
TGCGCCAGCAGCCGCGGGACAGGGCATGAAGAAAAACTGTTTTTT
>TRBJ2-7|NA|TRBV6-9|12|NA
CASSLVPYEQYF
TGTGCCAGCAGCCTTGTCCCCTACGAGCAGTACTTC
>TRBJ2-5|NA|TRBV7-2|17|TRBD1
CASSRGPGQPSYETQYF
TGTGCCAGCAGCCGGGGCCCGGGACAGCCCAGCTACGAGACCCAGTACTTC
>TRBJ2-2|few|TRBV6-5|14|NA
CASSYSTNTGELFF
TGTGCCAGCAGTTATTCTACGAACACCGGGGAGCTGTTTTTT
>TRBJ2-7|once|TRBV7-2|14|TRBD1
CASRITGGPNEQYF
TGTGCCAGCAGGATTACAGGGGGCCCCAACGAGCAGTACTTC
>TRBJ2-2|NA|TRBV6-5|14|NA
CASLGRAYTGELFF
TGTGCCAGTTTGGGCAGGGCTTACACCGGGGAGCTGTTTTTT
>TRBJ1-2|few|TRBV10-2|13|TRBD1
CASSPTGEYGYTF
TGCGCCAGCAGTCCGACAGGGGAATATGGCTACACCTTC
>TRBJ1-1|NA|TRBV5-1|15|TRBD1
CASSFGTGPNTEAFF
TGCGCCAGCAGCTTTGGGACAGGCCCTAACACTGAAGCTTTCTTT
>TRBJ1-2|NA|TRBV5-8|14|TRBD1
CASSVYGTALSYTF
TGTGCCAGCAGCGTATACGGGACAGCCTTGAGCTACACCTTC
>TRBJ2-2|few|TRBV7-2|16|NA
CASSLGGQGNTGELFF
TGTGCCAGCAGCTTAGGGGGCCAAGGGAACACCGGGGAGCTGTTTTTT
>TRBJ2-1|NA|TRBV9|15|NA
CASSVFLGSRGEQFF
TGTGCCAGCAGCGTATTTTTGGGCTCTAGGGGTGAGCAGTTCTTC
>TRBJ2-3|once|TRBV2|15|NA
CASSDHGLSTDTQYF
TGTGCCAGCAGTGACCACGGGTTAAGCACAGATACGCAGTATTTT
>TRBJ2-3|NA|TRBV5-4|17|TRBD2
CASSLGGLAGDPGTQYF
TGTGCCAGCAGCTTGGGGGGACTAGCGGGGGACCCAGGTACGCAGTATTTT
>TRBJ1-2|NA|TRBV7-8|14|NA
CASSLDEAGYGYTF
TGTGCCAGCAGCTTAGACGAGGCGGGCTATGGCTACACCTTC
>TRBJ2-2|NA|TRBV19|15|NA
CASTLGSQNTGELFF
TGTGCCAGTACCCTGGGCAGTCAAAACACCGGGGAGCTGTTTTTT
>TRBJ1-2|once|TRBV12-3/TRBV12-4|13|NA
CASSLAPFYGYTF
TGTGCCAGCAGTTTAGCCCCTTTTTATGGCTACACCTTC
>TRBJ1-6|NA|TRBV4-2|15|TRBD1
CASSQVDREQSPLHF
TGTGCCAGCAGCCAAGTCGACAGGGAGCAGTCACCCCTCCACTTT
>TRBJ1-2|few|TRBV2|16|TRBD1
CASIWFRTGENYGYTF
TGTGCCAGCATTTGGTTTAGGACAGGGGAAAACTATGGCTACACCTTC
>TRBJ1-2|NA|TRBV5-1|18|NA
CASSLDPTSSLANYGYTF
TGCGCCAGCAGCTTGGACCCGACTTCTTCCTTAGCTAACTATGGCTACACCTTC
>TRBJ2-2|NA|TRBV6-6|14|TRBD1
CASSVDRGGGELFF
TGTGCCAGCAGTGTGGACAGGGGGGGCGGGGAGCTGTTTTTT
>TRBJ2-1|once|TRBV5-1|16|TRBD2
CASSSVAGGSYNEQFF
TGCGCCAGCAGCTCCGTAGCGGGGGGGTCCTACAATGAGCAGTTCTTC
>TRBJ2-5|NA|TRBV3-1/TRBV3-2|15|NA
CASTPMPGDQETQYF
TGTGCCAGCACCCCAATGCCGGGGGACCAAGAGACCCAGTACTTC
>TRBJ2-7|NA|TRBV2|13|TRBD1
CASSPGQLYEQYF
TGTGCCAGCAGCCCGGGACAGCTTTACGAGCAGTACTTC
>TRBJ2-3|NA|TRBV2|15|TRBD1
CASSDRGRSTDTQYF
TGTGCCAGCAGTGACAGGGGGCGTAGCACAGATACGCAGTATTTT
>TRBJ1-1|NA|TRBV30|13|NA
CAWRKQGSTEAFF
TGTGCCTGGAGGAAACAGGGATCCACTGAAGCTTTCTTT
>TRBJ2-7|NA|TRBV5-4|15|TRBD1
CASSLETGVTYEQYF
TGTGCCAGCAGCTTGGAGACAGGGGTTACCTACGAGCAGTACTTC
>TRBJ1-6|NA|TRBV4-1|15|TRBD1
CASSLRTGVNSPLHF
TGCGCCAGCAGCCTTAGGACAGGGGTTAATTCACCCCTCCACTTT